These 14 T cell receptor beta chains were sequenced from one sample in a study of T-cell reconstitution after alpha-beta-depleted transplantation in children. Using unique molecular identifiers, the investigators prepared the TCRbeta library. TCRdb re-derived calls from the PCR reads in MiXCR, one entry per CDR3 protein. The sample holds under 750,000 distinct CDR3 sequences, about 21% seen once. The sequenced sample was PBMCs, mostly from graft donor cells, obtained 360 days after TCRalphabeta/CD19-depleted stem cell transplant. The origin of the receptors is a boy less than two years old who had a stem cell transplant for acute myeloid leukemia, so the T cells may come from the graft donor.

The chain joins TRBV5-1 to TRBJ2-6; D is undetermined. The germline gives CDR1 SGHRS, CDR2 YFSETQ. Trimming took 0 bases from V and 0 from J, leaving 16 bases between them. The CDR3 runs 19 residues. The CDR3, as DNA: TGCGCCAGCAGCTTGGTTGCATCCAGGACCAGCTCTGGGGCCAACGTCCTGACTTTC. Its translation: CASSLVASRTSSGANVLTF.

The chain couples TRBV11-2 to TRBJ2-5, with 12 bases fitting TRBD2. The length of the CDR3 is 18 residues. The germline V gene encodes CDR1 SGHAT and CDR2 FQNNGV. With V trimmed by 1 base and J by 2 bases, 8 bases remained unmatched. The CDR3 DNA is TGTGCCAGCAGCTTAGTTTCTAGCGGGGGGGCCGAACAAGAGACCCAGTACTTC. Protein sequence: CASSLVSSGGAEQETQYF.

The chain joins TRBV6-4 to TRBJ2-2; D possibly corresponds to TRBD1 (6 bases). Trimming removed 3 bases from V and 5 bases from J, with 10 bases in between. This CDR3 is built from 14 residues. Germline loops: CDR1 MRHNA, CDR2 SNTAGT. CDR3 sequence reads: CASSEIRGTGELFF. The CDR3 coding sequence is TGTGCCAGCAGTGAGATAAGGGGGACCGGGGAGCTGTTTTTT.

The chain combines TRBV9 with TRBJ2-1; D gene uncertain. Trimming removed 0 bases at V and 5 bases at J, with 9 bases between. The CDR3 is 14 residues long. CDR1 is SGDLS, CDR2 YYNGEE, per germline. The CDR3 DNA reads as TGTGCCAGCAGCGTAGAACTCGCCAACAATGAGCAGTTCTTC. This gives the protein CASSVELANNEQFF.

This clonotype was recorded many times. The CDR3 sequence: CATLGGQGWGSNNEQFF. The CDR3 coding sequence is TGCGCCACCCTGGGGGGGCAGGGATGGGGGAGCAACAATGAGCAGTTCTTC. This chain uses TRBV5-1 with TRBJ2-1, with a weak D call TRBD2 (7 bases). The V gene lost 9 bases and the J gene lost 5 bases, with 27 bases spanning the gap. Germline CDR1 SGHRS, CDR2 YFSETQ. The CDR3 runs to 17 residues.

This clonotype was counted many times. The rearrangement uses TRBV9 and TRBJ2-1, with D possibly being TRBD1 or TRBD2 (6 bases each). The CDR3 extends over 13 amino acids. Trimming cost V 1 base and J 6 bases, with 8 bases left between them. Germline CDR1 is SGDLS and CDR2 is YYNGEE. The CDR3 coding sequence is TGTGCCAGCAGCGTAAAGGGGGGCAATGAGCAGTTCTTC. Residues: CASSVKGGNEQFF.

This clonotype appeared a few times. The V and J genes are TRBV20-1 and TRBJ2-7; D gene uncertain. This CDR3 contains 16 residues. Between the trimmed V and J ends, which lost 2 bases and 0 bases, there was a span of 17 bases. Germline CDR1 DFQATT, CDR2 SNEGSKA (reference sequence). The CDR3 region has the DNA TGCAGTGCTAGACCCCGGACGGGCTACAGCTCCTACGAGCAGTACGTC. It is translated as CSARPRTGYSSYEQYV.

The chain is built from TRBV11-1 and TRBJ1-5; D might be TRBD1 (6 bases). V lost 4 bases and J 4 bases, leaving 26 bases between the germline ends. In germline, CDR1 is SGHAT, CDR2 FQDESV (reference sequence). This CDR3 spans 19 amino acids. The CDR3 nucleotides are TGTGCCAGCAGCTCCCCTCTTGGGGGGGCGCAAGGGGGGAATCAGCCCCAGCATTTT. Residues: CASSSPLGGAQGGNQPQHF.

This clonotype was seen a handful of times. The chain carries TRBV6-1 and TRBJ2-1; TRBD1 agrees at 7 bases. Unmatched junction bases numbered 9, after V lost 7 bases and J lost 6 bases. CDR1 MNHNS and CDR2 SASEGT come from the germline V gene. The CDR3 contains 14 residues. The CDR3 is CASTRDRPSNEQFF. Written as DNA, the CDR3 is TGTGCCAGCACCCGGGACAGACCATCCAATGAGCAGTTCTTC.

The chain recombines TRBV11-1 with TRBJ2-7; the D gene is possibly TRBD1 (5 bases). Trimming stripped 2 bases from V and 5 bases from J, with 16 bases between. Germline V lookup: CDR1 SGHAT, CDR2 FQDESV (reference sequence). CDR3 length: 15 residues. Written as DNA, the CDR3 is TGTGCCAGCAGCTTATGGGCTGGGGCGGTGGACGAGCAGTACTTC. Protein product: CASSLWAGAVDEQYF.

This clonotype appeared many times. The V call is TRBV28, the J call TRBJ1-3, with 10 bases that match TRBD1. This CDR3 contains 13 residues. The ends lost 6 bases at V and 10 bases at J; junction bases unmatched: 6. CDR1 and CDR2 from the germline V gene are MDHEN and SYDVKM. The CDR3 loop is CASRDRGDSTIYF. CDR3 bases: TGTGCCAGCAGGGACAGGGGGGATTCGACCATATATTTT.

With regard to this clonotype: A much larger clone differs from this one at a single base, so this may be a read error. V and J are TRBV3-1 and TRBJ2-2; D uncertain. CDR1 and CDR2 (germline): LGHDT, YNNKEL (reference sequence). V lost 2 bases and J lost 3, with 4 bases in between. The CDR3 sequence is 13 residues long. The CDR3 protein is CASSQSDTGELFF. The CDR3 coding sequence is TGTGCCAGCAGCCAATCAGACACCGGGGAGCTGTTTTTT. The full variable domain, completed using reference TRBV3-1 and TRBJ2-2, is DTAVSQTPKYLVTQMGNDKSIKCEQNLGHDTMYWYKQDSKKFLKIMFSYNNKELIINETVPNRFSPKSPDKAHLNLHINSLELGDSAVYFCASSQSDTGELFFGEGSRLTVL.

This clonotype was counted at least ten times. The gene calls are TRBV20-1 and TRBJ2-7, with 7 bases identical to TRBD1. The CDR3 is made up of 14 amino acids. After removal of 5 bases from V and 1 base from J, the junction contained 8 bases not matched to a gene. From germline, CDR1 is DFQATT and CDR2 SNEGSKA (reference sequence). The CDR3 coding sequence is TGCAGTGCTCCAACCTTCAGGGGGTCCTACGAGCAGTACGTC. Protein: CSAPTFRGSYEQYV.

The rearrangement links TRBV18 to TRBJ2-1; 8 bases match TRBD1. There are 21 residues in the CDR3. Per the germline V gene, CDR1 is KGHSH and CDR2 is LQKENI. V gave up 1 base and J gave up 4 bases; unmatched junction bases: 21. CDR3 nucleotides: TGTGCCAGCTCACCACGACGAGGGGGTTCCGGGGACAGGAACGATTACAATGAGCAGTTCTTC. Translating it yields CASSPRRGGSGDRNDYNEQFF.